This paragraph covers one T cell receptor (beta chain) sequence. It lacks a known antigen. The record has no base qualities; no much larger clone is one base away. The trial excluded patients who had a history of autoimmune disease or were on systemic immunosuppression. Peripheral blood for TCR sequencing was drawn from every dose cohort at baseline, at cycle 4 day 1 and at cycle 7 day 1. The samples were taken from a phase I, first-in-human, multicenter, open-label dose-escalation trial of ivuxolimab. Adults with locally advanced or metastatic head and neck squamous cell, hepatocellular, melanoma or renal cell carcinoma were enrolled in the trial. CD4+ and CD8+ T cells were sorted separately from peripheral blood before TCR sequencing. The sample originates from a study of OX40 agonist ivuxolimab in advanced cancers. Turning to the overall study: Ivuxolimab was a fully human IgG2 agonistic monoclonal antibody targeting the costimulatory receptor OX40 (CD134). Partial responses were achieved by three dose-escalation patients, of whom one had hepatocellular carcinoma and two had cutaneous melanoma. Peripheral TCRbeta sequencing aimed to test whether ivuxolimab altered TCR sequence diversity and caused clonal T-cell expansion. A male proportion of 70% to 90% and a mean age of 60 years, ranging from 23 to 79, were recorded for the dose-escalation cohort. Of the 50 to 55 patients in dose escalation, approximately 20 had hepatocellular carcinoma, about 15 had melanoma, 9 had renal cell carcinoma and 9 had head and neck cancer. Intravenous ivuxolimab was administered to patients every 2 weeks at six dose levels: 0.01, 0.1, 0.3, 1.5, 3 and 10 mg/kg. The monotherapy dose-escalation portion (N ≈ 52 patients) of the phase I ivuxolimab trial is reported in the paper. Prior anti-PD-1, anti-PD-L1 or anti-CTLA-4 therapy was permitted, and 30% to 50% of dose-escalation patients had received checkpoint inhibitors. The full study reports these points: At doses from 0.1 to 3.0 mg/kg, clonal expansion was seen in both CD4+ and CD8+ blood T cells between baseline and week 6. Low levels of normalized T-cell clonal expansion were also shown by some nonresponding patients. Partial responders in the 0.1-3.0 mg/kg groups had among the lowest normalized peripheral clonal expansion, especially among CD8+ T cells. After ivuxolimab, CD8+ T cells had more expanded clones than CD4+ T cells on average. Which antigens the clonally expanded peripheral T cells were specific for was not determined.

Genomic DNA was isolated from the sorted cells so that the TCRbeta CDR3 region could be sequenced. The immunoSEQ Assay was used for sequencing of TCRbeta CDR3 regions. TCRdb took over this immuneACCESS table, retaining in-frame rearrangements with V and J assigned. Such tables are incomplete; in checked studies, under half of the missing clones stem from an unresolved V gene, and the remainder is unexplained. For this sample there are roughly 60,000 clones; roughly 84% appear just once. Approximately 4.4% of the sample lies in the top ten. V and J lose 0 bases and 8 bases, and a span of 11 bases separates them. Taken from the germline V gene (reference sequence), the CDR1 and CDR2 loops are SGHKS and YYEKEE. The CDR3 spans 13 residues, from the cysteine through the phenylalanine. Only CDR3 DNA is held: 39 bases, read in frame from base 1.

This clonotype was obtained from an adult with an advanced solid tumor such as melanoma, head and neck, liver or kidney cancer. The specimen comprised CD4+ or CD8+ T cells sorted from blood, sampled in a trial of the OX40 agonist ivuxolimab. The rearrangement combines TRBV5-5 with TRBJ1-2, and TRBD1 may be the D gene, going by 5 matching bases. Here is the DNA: TGTGCCAGCAGCTTGGCCGTAAAGGGGGGCTACACCTTC. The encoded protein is CASSLAVKGGYTF.